This TCR beta chain originates from a study of T-cell memory formation after mild COVID-19. TCRdb ran MiXCR on the 5' RACE reads and lists one entry per CDR3 protein. The sample holds roughly 560,000 distinct CDR3 sequences, around 21% seen once. The CDR3 spans 15 residues. V was trimmed by 0 bases and J by 4 bases, leaving 13 bases between them. Per the germline V gene, CDR1 is SGDLS and CDR2 is YYNGEE. The sequence derives from an adult woman who had mild COVID-19 (a few samples of this study predate the infection). Cell type and time point are not known. The V and J genes are TRBV9 and TRBJ1-2, with D hard to call. Material: PBMCs or a T cell subset sorted from them (not recorded which). The CDR3 DNA sequence: TGTGCCAGCAGCGTAGTCCAGCCTGAGGTCTATGGCTACACCTTC. It is translated as CASSVVQPEVYGYTF.